The text below deals with one TCR beta chain. Its antigen remains unidentified. Being one base from a much bigger clone, this may be a read error. This sample is part of a study of T cell repertoires in cytomegalovirus infection. Study results and caveats: Predominance within the ex vivo response was attributable to HLA-C-restricted CMV-specific TCR beta clonotypes.

The CDR3 spans 14 residues. TCRdb re-called the reads with MiXCR, one entry per CDR3 protein. The top ten hold approximately 14% of the sample, which has some 800,000 distinct CDR3 sequences, approximately 32% seen once. The TCR comes from a human donor in good health (CMV status not recorded). Some clones in this sample may be carry-over from other donors' samples. This chain uses TRBV12-3 or TRBV12-4 with TRBJ2-1; no definite D call. The sample consisted of cultured CD8+ T cells from PBMCs, taken from culture after CMV antigen stimulation. For the CDR3, the DNA is TGTACCAGCAGTTTATCCCCGCTCTACAATGAGCAGTTCTTC. Its translation: CTSSLSPLYNEQFF.